What follows are 22 T cell receptor beta chains derived from one specimen sequenced in a study of T cell responses to AZD1222 COVID-19 vaccine. Here immunoSEQ multiplex PCR was the method, and the copy in TCRdb shows in-frame clones only, minus some. This table has approximately 120,000 clones, 91% appearing once. The source material was peripheral blood, sampled on day 0 of AZD1222 vaccination. Receptors were obtained from an adult in good health.

This chain uses TRBV5-6 with TRBJ2-4; D is tentatively TRBD1 or TRBD2 (5 bases each). The CDR3 is made up of 13 amino acids. The V gene's germline CDR1 is SGHDT and CDR2 YYEEEE. V dropped 4 bases and J dropped 6 bases, with 11 bases sitting between them. The CDR3 sequence: CASSIQGANIQYF. The CDR3 DNA follows: TGTGCCAGCAGCATCCAGGGAGCAAACATTCAGTACTTC.

The rearrangement links TRBV19 to TRBJ1-5, with D possibly being TRBD1 (6 bases). The germline V gene has CDR1 LNHDA and CDR2 SQIVND (reference sequence). V lost 5 bases, J lost 5 bases, and 16 bases lay in between. The CDR3 extends over 15 amino acids. The CDR3 region is CASSPRGQDDQPQHF. The CDR3 nucleotides read TGTGCCAGTAGTCCGCGGGGGCAGGATGATCAGCCCCAGCATTTT.

The chain is built from TRBV11-2 and TRBJ1-2; D not certain. Trimming stripped 1 base from V and 4 bases from J, with 19 bases between. Germline CDR1 SGHAT, CDR2 FQNNGV. The CDR3 consists of 17 residues. CDR3 coding DNA: TGTGCCAGCAGCTTAGTCCCGACCCCCCGGCCCGGCTATGGCTACACCTTC. This sequence encodes CASSLVPTPRPGYGYTF. Using reference TRBV11-2 and TRBJ1-2 for the parts outside the CDR3, the full variable domain is EAGVAQSPRYKIIEKRQSVAFWCNPISGHATLYWYQQILGQGPKLLIQFQNNGVVDDSQLPKDRFSAERLKGVDSTLKIQPAKLEDSAVYLCASSLVPTPRPGYGYTFGSGTRLTVV.

The chain employs TRBV14 and TRBJ2-7; 9 nucleotides match TRBD1. Germline CDR1 and CDR2: SGHDN and FVKESK. The V segment lost 1 base and the J segment 2 bases; nucleotides outside the gene matches: 9. This CDR3 has 17 amino acids. The CDR3 is CASSQVGPGTGTYEQYF. The CDR3 DNA follows: TGTGCCAGCAGCCAAGTGGGTCCCGGGACAGGGACCTACGAGCAGTACTTC.

The chain uses TRBV19 and TRBJ2-6, with TRBD1 matching over 7 bases. V shed 7 bases and J 0 bases; nucleotides not matched to a gene: 12. The germline V gene has CDR1 LNHDA and CDR2 SQIVND (reference sequence). The CDR3 covers 18 residues. CDR3 bases: TGTGCCAGTACCCCGGGACAGAGCTCTTTCTCTGGGGCCAACGTCCTGACTTTC. Its protein is CASTPGQSSFSGANVLTF.

The V gene is TRBV14, the J gene TRBJ1-6; the D gene is possibly TRBD1 (5 bases). Germline V gene lookup returns CDR1 SGHDN and CDR2 FVKESK. The V end was cut by 4 bases, the J end by 8 bases, with 9 bases between. The CDR3 has 13 amino acids. The CDR3 DNA reads as TGTGCCAGCAGCCCGCAGGGATATTCACCCCTCCACTTT. Residues: CASSPQGYSPLHF.

The chain is built from TRBV21-1 and TRBJ1-5; TRBD1 is taken as the D call from the table, unchecked against the DNA. TRBV21-1 is a recognized pseudogene. This CDR3 is built from 17 residues. The CDR3 DNA is TGTGCCAGCAGCAAAAGAGTCCAGGGCACTGCCAATCAGCCCCAGCATTTT. Translating gives CASSKRVQGTANQPQHF.

The rearrangement uses TRBV12-3 or TRBV12-4 and TRBJ1-2; weak D call: TRBD1 (6 bases). This CDR3 contains 13 residues. V was cut by 6 bases and J by 8 bases, with 16 bases left in between. The CDR3: CASRPTGAPGYTF. The CDR3 DNA follows: TGTGCCAGCAGACCAACGGGGGCGCCCGGCTACACCTTC.

The rearrangement uses TRBV14 and TRBJ1-2; D unresolved. The CDR3 totals 14 residues. Trimming cost V 2 bases and J 0 bases, with 7 bases left between them. CDR1 is SGHDN and CDR2 is FVKESK in the germline V gene. The CDR3 here is CASSQYGSNYGYTF. The CDR3 region has the DNA TGTGCCAGCAGCCAATACGGATCTAACTATGGCTACACCTTC.

This sequence joins TRBV12-3 or TRBV12-4 and TRBJ1-1; the D is unclear. Trimming took off 6 bases at V and 1 base at J, with 9 bases between the two ends. This CDR3 region has 13 residues. CDR3: CASSFSPNTEAFF. The DNA of the CDR3 is TGTGCCAGCAGCTTCTCACCGAACACTGAAGCTTTCTTT.

This clone occurred a few times. V and J are TRBV10-1 and TRBJ2-5; D remains ambiguous. This CDR3 has 11 residues. The germline V gene has CDR1 WNHNN and CDR2 SYGVQD (reference sequence). The germline V and J ends were trimmed by 3 bases and 5 bases, with 4 bases remaining between them. The CDR3: CASSERETQYF. DNA for the CDR3: TGCGCCAGCAGTGAACGGGAGACCCAGTACTTC.

The sample holds one count of this clone. The CDR3 region is CASSKVQGRGTDTQYF. The CDR3 nucleotides are TGTGCCAGCAGCAAAGTGCAGGGGCGAGGCACAGATACGCAGTATTTT. The rearrangement joins TRBV21-1 to TRBJ2-3; the table's D call, TRBD1, has no DNA check behind it. TRBV21-1 is assigned pseudogene status. This CDR3 comprises 16 residues.

V and J are TRBV7-8 and TRBJ2-3, with D unresolved. The CDR3 totals 12 residues. Germline V CDR1 and CDR2: SGHVS, FQNEAQ. Trimming left V 5 bases short and J 5 bases short, with 8 bases between. The CDR3 coding sequence is TGTGCCAGCAGCCCTAACCTAGATACGCAGTATTTT. This sequence encodes CASSPNLDTQYF.

The chain has TRBV19 and TRBJ1-2; no definite D call. The germline V gene has CDR1 LNHDA and CDR2 SQIVND (reference sequence). V was clipped by 8 bases and J by 2 bases, with 15 bases between them. There are 14 residues in the CDR3. The CDR3 sequence is CASDRTPGNYGYTF. CDR3 DNA: TGTGCCAGTGACCGGACGCCGGGGAACTATGGCTACACCTTC. The full variable domain, with the rest looked up from reference TRBV19 and TRBJ1-2, is DGGITQSPKYLFRKEGQNVTLSCEQNLNHDAMYWYRQDPGQGLRLIYYSQIVNDFQKGDIAEGYSVSREKKESFPLTVTSAQKNPTAFYLCASDRTPGNYGYTFGSGTRLTVV.

The V gene is TRBV7-9, the J gene TRBJ1-3; no firm D call. There are 13 residues in the CDR3. Germline values: CDR1 SEHNR, CDR2 FQNEAQ (reference sequence). V was cut by 3 bases and J by 3 bases, with 6 bases left in between. In DNA form, the CDR3 reads TGTGCCAGCAGCTTTGGAGGTGGAAACACCATATATTTT. Its protein is CASSFGGGNTIYF.

This chain uses TRBV3-1 (or the pseudogene TRBV3-2) with TRBJ2-1; D is uncertain. The CDR3 covers 15 residues. V shed 1 base and J shed 4 bases, with 11 bases lying between them. The germline CDR1 and CDR2 sequences are LGHDT and YNNKEL (reference sequence). The CDR3 DNA reads as TGTGCCAGCAGCCAAGGCCAGCCAGGATACAATGAGCAGTTCTTC. Its translation is CASSQGQPGYNEQFF.

The chain carries TRBV6-4 and TRBJ2-2, with D tentatively TRBD1 (5 bases). With 3 bases removed from V and 4 bases from J, the gap between germline ends came to 21 bases. Germline V lookup: CDR1 MRHNA, CDR2 SNTAGT. CDR3 length equals 18 residues. CDR3 DNA sequence: TGTGCCAGCAGTGAGTTCCAGGGATCCTCTCTCCTCACCGGGGAGCTGTTTTTT. Translated: CASSEFQGSSLLTGELFF.

V usage is TRBV10-3 and J usage is TRBJ1-1; D perhaps matches TRBD1 (5 bases). The CDR3 has 15 amino acids. With 2 bases removed from V and 3 bases from J, the gap between germline ends came to 13 bases. The germline gives CDR1 ENHRY, CDR2 SYGVKD. The CDR3 protein is CAISELEAGDTEAFF. The CDR3 DNA is TGTGCCATCAGTGAGCTGGAGGCGGGGGACACTGAAGCTTTCTTT.

The chain uses TRBV24-1 and TRBJ2-6, with 8 nucleotides matching TRBD1. Germline V gene data show CDR1 as KGHDR and CDR2 as SFDVKD. The CDR3 loop spans 20 amino acids. The V segment lost 7 bases and the J segment 0 bases; nucleotides outside the gene matches: 16. The DNA for the CDR3 is TGTGCCACCAGGACCCCCACCCGGGACAGGCACCTCTCTGGGGCCAACGTCCTGACTTTC. This codes for CATRTPTRDRHLSGANVLTF.

This clone was picked up one time. The chain recombines TRBV3-1 (or the pseudogene TRBV3-2) with TRBJ2-6; D gene ambiguous. The CDR3 is 13 residues long. Trimming cost V 5 bases and J 4 bases, with 6 bases left between them. The germline gives CDR1 LGHDT, CDR2 YNNKEL (reference sequence). The CDR3 sequence: CASSAGGANVLTF. CDR3 DNA: TGTGCCAGCAGCGCTGGCGGGGCCAACGTCCTGACTTTC.

The chain employs TRBV10-2 and TRBJ2-2; D is undetermined. Germline CDR1 and CDR2: WSHSY and SAAADI. The V gene lost 4 bases and the J gene lost 3 bases, with 6 bases spanning the gap. CDR3 length: 13 residues. The CDR3 loop reads CASSVSYTGELFF. CDR3 in DNA: TGCGCCAGCAGTGTAAGCTACACCGGGGAGCTGTTTTTT.

J is TRBJ1-2 and V is TRBV19, with D possibly matching TRBD1 (6 bases). Germline V CDR1 and CDR2: LNHDA, SQIVND (reference sequence). The CDR3 is 14 residues long. V was cut by 3 bases and J by 5 bases, with 13 bases left in between. CDR3 loop: CASSMGAPGYGYTF. The DNA of the CDR3 is TGTGCCAGTAGTATGGGGGCGCCGGGGTATGGCTACACCTTC.